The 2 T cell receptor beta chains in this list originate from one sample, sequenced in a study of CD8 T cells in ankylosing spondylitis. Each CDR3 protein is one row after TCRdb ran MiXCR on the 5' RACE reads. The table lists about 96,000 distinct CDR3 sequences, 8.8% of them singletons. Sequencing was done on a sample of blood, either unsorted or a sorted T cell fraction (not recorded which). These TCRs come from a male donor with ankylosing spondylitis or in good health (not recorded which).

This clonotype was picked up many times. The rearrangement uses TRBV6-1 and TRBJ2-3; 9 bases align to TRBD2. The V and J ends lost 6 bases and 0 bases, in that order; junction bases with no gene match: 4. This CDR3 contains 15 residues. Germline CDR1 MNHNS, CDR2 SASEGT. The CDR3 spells CASRGGGASTDTQYF. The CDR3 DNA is TGTGCCAGCAGGGGCGGGGGGGCCAGCACAGATACGCAGTATTTT.

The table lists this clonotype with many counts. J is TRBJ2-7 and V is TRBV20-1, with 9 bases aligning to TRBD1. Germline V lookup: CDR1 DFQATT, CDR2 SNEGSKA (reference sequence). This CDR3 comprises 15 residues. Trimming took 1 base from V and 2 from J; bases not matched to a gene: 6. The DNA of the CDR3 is TGCAGTGCTAGAGCGGGGACAGGGTGGACCTACGAGCAGTACTTC. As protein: CSARAGTGWTYEQYF.